These T cell receptor beta chains were read from a single sample in a study of neurological immune-mediated disorders. One entry per CDR3 protein, called by TCRdb with MiXCR from the 5' RACE reads. The repertoire holds 81,000 or so distinct CDR3 sequences, with roughly an eighth as singletons. Material: PBMCs. These receptors were collected from a female donor with HTLV-1-associated myelopathy (HAM/TSP). Each CDR3 is given with its conserved first and last residue. D genes are given only for firm matches. Only part of the rows carry a size: once, few, many, or a class if the clone is expanded.

D gene: TRBD1
V gene: TRBV9
J gene: TRBJ2-7
clone size: many
CDR3 protein: CASSQLEGQGRGEQYF
CDR3 DNA: TGTGCCAGCAGCCAGCTTGAGGGACAGGGACGCGGGGAGCAGTACTTC

D gene: NA
V gene: TRBV20-1
J gene: TRBJ2-1
clone size: many
CDR3 protein: CSASHLGGYNEQFF
CDR3 DNA: TGCAGTGCTAGTCACCTAGGAGGTTACAATGAGCAGTTCTTC

D gene: TRBD2
V gene: TRBV10-3
J gene: TRBJ2-5
clone size: many
CDR3 protein: CAIGSGGGGETQYF
CDR3 DNA: TGTGCCATCGGTAGCGGGGGGGGGGGAGAGACCCAGTACTTC

D gene: NA
V gene: TRBV20-1
J gene: TRBJ2-7
clone size: many
CDR3 protein: CSARAAGSYEQYF
CDR3 DNA: TGCAGTGCTAGAGCGGCAGGCTCCTACGAGCAGTACTTC

D gene: NA
V gene: TRBV4-1
J gene: TRBJ2-7
clone size: NA
CDR3 protein: CASSQDLHSSPYEQYF
CDR3 DNA: TGCGCCAGCAGCCAAGATCTTCACAGCTCCCCCTACGAGCAGTACTTC

D gene: NA
V gene: TRBV11-2
J gene: TRBJ2-1
clone size: many
CDR3 protein: CASSFSGSSDEQFF
CDR3 DNA: TGTGCCAGCAGCTTCTCAGGGTCCTCCGATGAGCAGTTCTTC

D gene: TRBD2
V gene: TRBV5-1
J gene: TRBJ2-7
clone size: many
CDR3 protein: CASSPQSGSSYEQYF
CDR3 DNA: TGCGCCAGCAGCCCACAAAGCGGGAGCTCCTACGAGCAGTACTTC

D gene: NA
V gene: TRBV5-1
J gene: TRBJ1-5
clone size: many
CDR3 protein: CASSLFDRGSSNSNQPQHF
CDR3 DNA: TGCGCCAGCAGCTTGTTTGATCGGGGGAGCTCCAATAGCAATCAGCCCCAGCATTTT

D gene: TRBD1
V gene: TRBV7-9
J gene: TRBJ2-7
clone size: many
CDR3 protein: CASSLATPGTGGREQYF
CDR3 DNA: TGTGCCAGCAGCTTAGCTACCCCCGGGACAGGGGGGCGGGAGCAGTACTTC

D gene: TRBD2
V gene: TRBV29-1
J gene: TRBJ2-3
clone size: many
CDR3 protein: CSVEGNLAGVSTDTQYF
CDR3 DNA: TGCAGCGTTGAGGGGAACTTAGCGGGGGTGAGCACAGATACGCAGTATTTT

D gene: TRBD2
V gene: TRBV20-1
J gene: TRBJ2-1
clone size: many
CDR3 protein: CSASGGEGNEQFF
CDR3 DNA: TGCAGTGCTAGCGGGGGGGAAGGGAATGAGCAGTTCTTC

D gene: TRBD2
V gene: TRBV7-9
J gene: TRBJ2-2
clone size: many
CDR3 protein: CARGGNTGELFF
CDR3 DNA: TGTGCTCGGGGGGGTAACACCGGGGAGCTGTTTTTT

D gene: TRBD2
V gene: TRBV7-6
J gene: TRBJ2-1
clone size: few
CDR3 protein: CASSLMAGGGEQFF
CDR3 DNA: TGTGCCAGCAGCTTAATGGCGGGGGGGGGTGAGCAGTTCTTC

D gene: NA
V gene: TRBV18
J gene: TRBJ1-4
clone size: many
CDR3 protein: CASSPREEARKLFF
CDR3 DNA: TGTGCCAGCTCACCACGTGAGGAGGCTCGTAAACTGTTTTTT

D gene: NA
V gene: TRBV20-1
J gene: TRBJ1-5
clone size: many
CDR3 protein: CSAKQSNQPQHF
CDR3 DNA: TGCAGTGCTAAACAGAGCAATCAGCCCCAGCATTTT

D gene: TRBD1
V gene: TRBV6-6
J gene: TRBJ2-2
clone size: many
CDR3 protein: CASRPSGTANTGELFF
CDR3 DNA: TGTGCCAGCAGACCATCAGGGACAGCGAACACCGGGGAGCTGTTTTTT

D gene: NA
V gene: TRBV30
J gene: TRBJ2-2
clone size: once
CDR3 protein: CAWSFQDRRPGELFF
CDR3 DNA: TGTGCCTGGAGTTTTCAGGACAGACGGCCCGGGGAGCTGTTTTTT

D gene: TRBD2
V gene: TRBV7-3
J gene: TRBJ2-3
clone size: many
CDR3 protein: CASSPSGLRPDTQYF
CDR3 DNA: TGTGCCAGCAGCCCGTCGGGACTAAGACCAGATACGCAGTATTTT

D gene: NA
V gene: TRBV18
J gene: TRBJ2-7
clone size: few
CDR3 protein: CASSTRGVVIPYEQYF
CDR3 DNA: TGTGCCAGCTCAACAAGAGGGGTGGTAATCCCCTACGAGCAGTACTTC

D gene: NA
V gene: TRBV12-3/TRBV12-4
J gene: TRBJ1-5
clone size: many
CDR3 protein: CASSLQGSGPQHF
CDR3 DNA: TGTGCCAGCAGTTTACAGGGTTCGGGGCCCCAGCATTTT

D gene: NA
V gene: TRBV7-9
J gene: TRBJ1-2
clone size: NA
CDR3 protein: CASSPDRGGEQYFGPGGNYGYTF
CDR3 DNA: NA

D gene: NA
V gene: TRBV5-1
J gene: TRBJ2-7
clone size: many
CDR3 protein: CASSGDGISYEQYF
CDR3 DNA: TGCGCCAGCAGCGGGGACGGGATATCCTACGAGCAGTACTTC

D gene: NA
V gene: TRBV5-1
J gene: TRBJ2-3
clone size: many
CDR3 protein: CASSLKSREDTQYF
CDR3 DNA: TGCGCCAGCAGCTTGAAGTCCCGGGAGGATACGCAGTATTTT

D gene: NA
V gene: TRBV15
J gene: TRBJ2-5
clone size: few
CDR3 protein: CATSRDLKETQYF
CDR3 DNA: TGTGCTACCAGCAGAGATTTAAAAGAGACCCAGTACTTC

D gene: NA
V gene: TRBV12-3/TRBV12-4
J gene: TRBJ2-1
clone size: NA
CDR3 protein: CASRASGLNERFF
CDR3 DNA: TGTGCCAGCAGAGCTTCGGGACTCAATGAGCGGTTCTTC

D gene: NA
V gene: TRBV27
J gene: TRBJ2-2
clone size: few
CDR3 protein: CASRPELGGGSNTGELFF
CDR3 DNA: TGTGCCAGCAGACCAGAACTCGGCGGGGGCTCGAACACCGGGGAGCTGTTTTTT

D gene: TRBD1
V gene: TRBV5-8
J gene: TRBJ1-2
clone size: few
CDR3 protein: CASSLKGQGIYGYTF
CDR3 DNA: TGTGCCAGCAGCTTGAAGGGACAGGGAATCTATGGCTACACCTTC

D gene: NA
V gene: TRBV4-1
J gene: TRBJ2-1
clone size: many
CDR3 protein: CASSQAGVNEQFF
CDR3 DNA: TGCGCCAGCAGCCAAGCAGGAGTGAATGAGCAGTTCTTC

D gene: TRBD1
V gene: TRBV7-2
J gene: TRBJ2-7
clone size: many
CDR3 protein: CASSLRTGTTYEQYF
CDR3 DNA: TGTGCCAGCAGCTTAAGGACAGGTACTACCTACGAGCAGTACTTC

D gene: TRBD1
V gene: TRBV12-3/TRBV12-4
J gene: TRBJ2-3
clone size: many
CDR3 protein: CASSKGTGGTDTQYF
CDR3 DNA: TGTGCCAGCAGTAAAGGGACAGGGGGCACAGATACGCAGTATTTT

D gene: TRBD1
V gene: TRBV7-2
J gene: TRBJ2-5
clone size: many
CDR3 protein: CASSLVGTVGETQYF
CDR3 DNA: TGTGCCAGCAGCTTAGTAGGGACAGTGGGAGAGACCCAGTACTTC

D gene: NA
V gene: TRBV5-1
J gene: TRBJ1-3
clone size: many
CDR3 protein: CASSLGLSGNTIYF
CDR3 DNA: TGCGCCAGCAGCCTGGGACTCTCTGGAAACACCATATATTTT

D gene: TRBD2
V gene: TRBV10-3
J gene: TRBJ2-4
clone size: many
CDR3 protein: CAISERSSGGLGKNIQYF
CDR3 DNA: TGTGCCATCAGTGAGAGATCTAGCGGAGGTTTGGGCAAAAACATTCAGTACTTC

D gene: NA
V gene: TRBV20-1
J gene: TRBJ1-5
clone size: many
CDR3 protein: CSAREPPGYSNQPQHF
CDR3 DNA: TGCAGTGCTAGAGAACCACCCGGGTATAGCAATCAGCCCCAGCATTTT

D gene: TRBD1
V gene: TRBV11-2
J gene: TRBJ1-5
clone size: many
CDR3 protein: CASSPGQGIVGNQPQHF
CDR3 DNA: TGTGCCAGCAGCCCCGGACAGGGCATTGTGGGCAATCAGCCCCAGCATTTT

D gene: TRBD1
V gene: TRBV28
J gene: TRBJ2-3
clone size: many
CDR3 protein: CASHTGGGTDTQYF
CDR3 DNA: TGTGCCAGCCACACAGGGGGCGGCACAGATACGCAGTATTTT

D gene: TRBD2
V gene: TRBV12-3/TRBV12-4
J gene: TRBJ2-2
clone size: many
CDR3 protein: CASSPGLGAGELFF
CDR3 DNA: TGTGCCAGCAGTCCGGGACTAGGGGCCGGGGAGCTGTTTTTT

D gene: NA
V gene: TRBV5-1
J gene: TRBJ2-1
clone size: many
CDR3 protein: CASSPNPITYASAYNEQFF
CDR3 DNA: TGCGCCAGCAGCCCGAACCCAATTACCTACGCCTCCGCCTACAATGAGCAGTTCTTC

D gene: NA
V gene: TRBV6-6
J gene: TRBJ1-1
clone size: many
CDR3 protein: CASRPKEGHTEAFF
CDR3 DNA: TGTGCCAGCAGACCAAAGGAAGGGCACACTGAAGCTTTCTTT

D gene: NA
V gene: TRBV2
J gene: TRBJ2-2
clone size: few
CDR3 protein: CASGRGVTGELFF
CDR3 DNA: TGTGCCAGCGGTCGAGGGGTGACCGGGGAGCTGTTTTTT

D gene: NA
V gene: TRBV5-1
J gene: TRBJ2-1
clone size: many
CDR3 protein: CASSLGFSNNEQFF
CDR3 DNA: TGCGCCAGCAGCTTGGGGTTCTCAAACAATGAGCAGTTCTTC

D gene: TRBD2
V gene: TRBV7-2
J gene: TRBJ2-5
clone size: many
CDR3 protein: CASSARGDVKTQYF
CDR3 DNA: TGTGCCAGCAGCGCCCGGGGGGATGTGAAGACCCAGTACTTC

D gene: TRBD2
V gene: TRBV20-1
J gene: TRBJ2-7
clone size: many
CDR3 protein: CSAPPGLAGGEIYEQYF
CDR3 DNA: TGCAGTGCTCCGCCGGGACTAGCGGGGGGGGAGATCTACGAGCAGTACTTC

D gene: NA
V gene: TRBV12-3/TRBV12-4
J gene: TRBJ2-5
clone size: many
CDR3 protein: CASMRRRGETQYF
CDR3 DNA: TGTGCCAGCATGCGGAGGAGAGGGGAGACCCAGTACTTC

D gene: NA
V gene: TRBV28
J gene: TRBJ2-1
clone size: many
CDR3 protein: CASSLYSHEQFF
CDR3 DNA: TGTGCCAGCAGTTTATACAGCCATGAGCAGTTCTTC

D gene: TRBD1
V gene: TRBV6-6
J gene: TRBJ1-4
clone size: few
CDR3 protein: CASSSTGGNEKLFF
CDR3 DNA: TGTGCCAGCAGTTCGACAGGGGGCAATGAAAAACTGTTTTTT

D gene: TRBD1
V gene: TRBV7-2
J gene: TRBJ2-3
clone size: many
CDR3 protein: CASKPGQGTDTQYF
CDR3 DNA: TGTGCCAGCAAACCGGGACAGGGAACAGATACGCAGTATTTT

D gene: NA
V gene: TRBV5-1
J gene: TRBJ1-1
clone size: many
CDR3 protein: CASSLAGAANTEAFF
CDR3 DNA: TGCGCCAGCAGCTTGGCCGGGGCAGCGAACACTGAAGCTTTCTTT

D gene: NA
V gene: TRBV7-9
J gene: TRBJ1-5
clone size: few
CDR3 protein: CAVTERNQPQHF
CDR3 DNA: TGTGCCGTAACAGAGCGCAATCAGCCCCAGCATTTT

D gene: NA
V gene: TRBV2
J gene: TRBJ2-4
clone size: many
CDR3 protein: CASSEALGLGGNIQYF
CDR3 DNA: TGTGCCAGCAGTGAAGCGCTCGGATTAGGAGGGAACATTCAGTACTTC

D gene: NA
V gene: TRBV20-1
J gene: TRBJ1-2
clone size: many
CDR3 protein: CSAEQPFGYTF
CDR3 DNA: TGCAGTGCGGAACAGCCTTTTGGCTACACCTTC

D gene: TRBD1
V gene: TRBV28
J gene: TRBJ1-2
clone size: many
CDR3 protein: CASSSPTGQGYGYTF
CDR3 DNA: TGTGCCAGCAGTTCACCGACAGGGCAGGGCTATGGCTACACCTTC

D gene: TRBD1
V gene: TRBV20-1
J gene: TRBJ2-7
clone size: NA
CDR3 protein: CSAPGQGALGEQYF
CDR3 DNA: TGCAGTGCTCCTGGACAGGGGGCGCTGGGGGAGCAGTACTTC

D gene: NA
V gene: TRBV28
J gene: TRBJ2-1
clone size: many
CDR3 protein: CASSTRGGSNEQFF
CDR3 DNA: TGTGCCAGCAGTACCCGCGGGGGCAGCAATGAGCAGTTCTTC

D gene: NA
V gene: TRBV21-1
J gene: TRBJ2-5
clone size: many
CDR3 protein: CASSKVRGGQETQYF
CDR3 DNA: TGTGCCAGCAGCAAAGTGAGAGGGGGCCAAGAGACCCAGTACTTC